The 13 T cell receptor beta chains listed next were all sequenced from one sample in a study of T cells in Graves' hyperthyroidism and ophthalmopathy. The source material, RNA transcripts, was used to amplify TCR beta CDR3 regions. Using the HTBI primer set, a first-round RT-PCR was run on the TCR CDR3. Each CDR3 protein is one row after TCRdb ran MiXCR on the multiplex PCR reads. The table records approximately 400,000 distinct CDR3 sequences, approximately 15% of them present only once. The sequencing input was blood. The receptors shown here come from a woman aged 55-75 years with Graves' hyperthyroidism.

The chain employs TRBV6-6 and TRBJ2-7, with D perhaps TRBD2 (5 bases). Germline assignment: CDR1 MNHNY and CDR2 SVGAGI (reference sequence). The CDR3 has 16 amino acids. Trimming stripped 0 bases from V and 1 base from J, with 13 bases between. The CDR3 DNA is TGTGCCAGCAGTTACTCGGACGGCGGGCTGTCCTACGAGCAGTACTTC. It yields the protein CASSYSDGGLSYEQYF.

V and J are TRBV7-9 and TRBJ1-2; D is undetermined. The CDR3 loop spans 15 amino acids. The germline CDR1 and CDR2 sequences are SEHNR and FQNEAQ (reference sequence). Trimming pared 1 base from V and 0 bases from J, leaving 9 bases between. Here the CDR3 reads CASSLDLGANYGYTF. Here the CDR3 DNA reads TGTGCCAGCAGCTTAGATCTGGGAGCTAACTATGGCTACACCTTC.

The sample holds a few counts of this clonotype. The DNA of the CDR3 is TGCGCCAGCAGCTTGGTCGTGCGGCCGAACACCGGGGAGCTGTTTTTT. Translation: CASSLVVRPNTGELFF. The gene calls are TRBV5-1 and TRBJ2-2; D is ambiguous. Germline V gene sequence: CDR1 SGHRS, CDR2 YFSETQ. The length of the CDR3 is 16 residues. Trimming removed 0 bases at V and 0 bases at J, with 9 bases between.

This clonotype was recorded a few times. The gene calls are TRBV3-1 and TRBJ1-6; 8 nucleotides agree with TRBD1. Looked up from germline, CDR1 is LGHDT and CDR2 is YNNKEL (reference sequence). V shed 0 bases, J shed 10 bases, and the junction held 5 bases outside the gene matches. The CDR3 is made up of 15 amino acids. CDR3 nucleotides: TGTGCCAGCAGCCAAGACGCACGGACAGGGTCACCCCTCCACTTT. Its translation: CASSQDARTGSPLHF.

This clonotype was detected only a few times. The chain couples TRBV6-1 to TRBJ2-7; D remains unclear. Looked up from germline, CDR1 is MNHNS and CDR2 is SASEGT. The CDR3 has 14 amino acids. V was cut by 1 base and J by 7 bases, with 14 bases left in between. In DNA form, the CDR3 reads TGTGCCAGCAGTGAAGTATTGATGGGTCGGGAGCAGTACTTC. It codes for CASSEVLMGREQYF.

Concerning this clonotype: A much larger clone is a single base away; this may be a read error. V and J are TRBV7-6 and TRBJ2-7, with 9 positions matching TRBD2. The CDR3 is made up of 17 amino acids. Germline V gene lookup returns CDR1 SGHVS and CDR2 FNYEAQ. Here the CDR3 DNA reads TGTACCAGCAGCCCTACTACTAGCGGGCCCAGCTCCTACGAGCAGTACTTC. Translated: CTSSPTTSGPSSYEQYF.

This clonotype was detected many times. The chain employs TRBV28 and TRBJ2-7; 7 bases align to TRBD2. The germline gives CDR1 MDHEN, CDR2 SYDVKM. This CDR3 is built from 18 residues. Germline trimming cut 3 bases from V and 0 bases from J; bases unmatched to any gene: 14. CDR3 region: CASSFVAGVISSSYEQYF. The CDR3 DNA is TGTGCCAGCAGTTTTGTGGCGGGAGTTATCTCGAGCTCCTACGAGCAGTACTTC. Complete variable domain (other parts from reference TRBV28 and TRBJ2-7): DVKVTQSSRYLVKRTGEKVFLECVQDMDHENMFWYRQDPGLGLRLIYFSYDVKMKEKGDIPEGYSVSREKKERFSLILESASTNQTSMYLCASSFVAGVISSSYEQYFGPGTRLTVT.

Ten or more counts support this clonotype. The chain recombines TRBV7-3 with TRBJ2-3; 8 bases are shared with TRBD2. The CDR3 length is 14 residues. Germline CDR1 reads SGHTA; CDR2 reads FQGTGA. The J segment lost 4 bases and the V segment lost 8 bases, leaving 8 bases of the junction unmatched. DNA for the CDR3: TGTGCCAGCGGAACGGGAGGGCCGCCAGATACGCAGTATTTT. Its translation: CASGTGGPPDTQYF.

This clonotype occurred many times. This chain uses TRBV27 with TRBJ2-7, with TRBD1 identical over 8 bases. Germline values: CDR1 MNHEY, CDR2 SMNVEV (reference sequence). J lost 3 bases, V lost 6 bases, and 10 bases had no gene match. The CDR3 spans 15 residues. CDR3 DNA: TGTGCCAGCAGCACTCAACAGGGGGACCACTACGAGCAGTACTTC. Translating gives CASSTQQGDHYEQYF.

This clonotype showed up many times. The rearrangement links TRBV6-1 to TRBJ2-6; D is possibly TRBD2 (5 bases). The CDR3 runs 14 residues. Germline V CDR1 and CDR2: MNHNS, SASEGT. With 6 bases removed from V and 0 bases from J, the gap between germline ends came to 6 bases. The DNA of the CDR3 is TGTGCCAGCAGCGGACTCTCTGGGGCCAACGTCCTGACTTTC. Translation: CASSGLSGANVLTF.

V and J are TRBV5-1 and TRBJ2-2; D unclear. Germline CDR1 reads SGHRS; CDR2 reads YFSETQ. V lost 4 bases and J lost 3, with 13 bases in between. The CDR3 consists of 15 residues. The CDR3 DNA reads as TGCGCCAGCAGCACCTCGGCGGCTTACACCGGGGAGCTGTTTTTT. Translated: CASSTSAAYTGELFF.

This clonotype showed up just a few times. The chain uses TRBV27 and TRBJ1-2; 7 bases are a match to TRBD1. Trimming removed 5 bases from V and 5 bases from J; junction bases left unmatched: 5. Germline values: CDR1 MNHEY, CDR2 SMNVEV (reference sequence). The length of the CDR3 is 13 residues. Written as DNA, the CDR3 is TGTGCCAGCAGTGTTGACAGGGCTTATGGCTACACCTTC. Its protein product is CASSVDRAYGYTF.

This clonotype was picked up many times. V usage is TRBV6-2 or TRBV6-3 and J usage is TRBJ2-7; 7 bases fit TRBD2. This CDR3 has 15 residues. From germline, CDR1 is MNHEY and CDR2 SVGEGT. The ends lost 8 bases at V and 0 bases at J; junction bases unmatched: 10. The chain's CDR3 is CASSHRASGSYEQYF. CDR3 in DNA: TGTGCCAGCTCTCACCGGGCTAGCGGCTCCTACGAGCAGTACTTC.